This T cell receptor beta chain was found in a study of shared clonotypes between healthy human individuals. Terminally differentiated effector memory CD45RA+ cells were excluded from the naive CD8 cells, which were CD45RO-negative and positively selected for CCR7. Produced via immunoSEQ multiplex PCR; TCRdb's table is partial and in-frame only. The sample carries about 820,000 clones, over 90% recorded once. The CDR3 extends over 14 amino acids. Germline values: CDR1 LNHDA, CDR2 SQIVND (reference sequence). Between the trimmed V and J ends, which lost 4 bases and 3 bases, there was a span of 9 bases.

Material: naive CD8+ T cells sorted from blood. The rearrangement uses TRBV19 and TRBJ2-2, with a possible D match to TRBD1 (5 bases). This TCR derives from a man aged 25-45 years in good health. CDR3 amino acids: CASSKTGYTGELFF. The CDR3 DNA reads as TGTGCCAGTAGTAAAACAGGTTACACCGGGGAGCTGTTTTTT.